The clone carrying this TCR beta chain was detected a few times. Its antigen remains unknown. CDR1 DFQATT and CDR2 SNEGSKA come from the germline V gene (reference sequence). The J segment lost 1 base and the V segment lost 6 bases, leaving 11 bases of the junction unmatched. CDR3 size: 16 residues. TCR cDNA was made by 5'RACE template switching, adding a universal primer site and UMIs. Each CDR3 protein is one row after TCRdb ran MiXCR on the 5' RACE reads. Here the sample spans 300,000 or so distinct CDR3 sequences, 13% being singletons. The entry originates in a study of T cells after yellow fever vaccination. Study outcomes and limitations: Among primary-vaccination clones, most reappeared after the booster, at just under 98% for CD4 and more than 75% for CD8. Weaker overall was a secondary response that nonetheless peaked faster, on day 5 versus 15.

The TCR comes from a man under 40 who received the YFV17D yellow fever vaccine. The sample here was CD4+ T cells sorted from PBMCs, taken 45 days after the yellow fever booster vaccination. The chain employs TRBV20-1 and TRBJ2-5; TRBD1 matches at 10 bases. Written as DNA, the CDR3 is TGCAGTGCGGATGGGGGACAGGGGACAGTCCAAGAGACCCAGTACTTC. The encoded protein is CSADGGQGTVQETQYF.